This note documents a single TCR beta chain sequence. The data originate from a study of T-cell reconstitution after alpha-beta-depleted transplantation in children. Unique molecular identifiers were incorporated into the prepared TCRbeta library. Each CDR3 protein gets one entry after TCRdb re-called the PCR reads with MiXCR. The sample lists about 400,000 distinct CDR3 sequences; 20% were seen once. V was pared by 2 bases and J by 6 bases, with 13 bases of the junction left unmatched. Germline loops: CDR1 SGHTA, CDR2 FQGNSA. This CDR3 comprises 17 residues. The TCR was taken from a human donor who donated a stem cell graft to a child with acute myeloid leukemia. The sequencing here drew on PBMCs from the stem cell graft donor, taken from the stem cell graft. The chain links TRBV7-2 to TRBJ2-7, with 10 bases aligning to TRBD1. CDR3 amino acids: CASSLYPGQGGEGEQYF. The CDR3 DNA sequence: TGTGCCAGCAGCTTATACCCTGGACAGGGGGGCGAGGGCGAGCAGTACTTC.